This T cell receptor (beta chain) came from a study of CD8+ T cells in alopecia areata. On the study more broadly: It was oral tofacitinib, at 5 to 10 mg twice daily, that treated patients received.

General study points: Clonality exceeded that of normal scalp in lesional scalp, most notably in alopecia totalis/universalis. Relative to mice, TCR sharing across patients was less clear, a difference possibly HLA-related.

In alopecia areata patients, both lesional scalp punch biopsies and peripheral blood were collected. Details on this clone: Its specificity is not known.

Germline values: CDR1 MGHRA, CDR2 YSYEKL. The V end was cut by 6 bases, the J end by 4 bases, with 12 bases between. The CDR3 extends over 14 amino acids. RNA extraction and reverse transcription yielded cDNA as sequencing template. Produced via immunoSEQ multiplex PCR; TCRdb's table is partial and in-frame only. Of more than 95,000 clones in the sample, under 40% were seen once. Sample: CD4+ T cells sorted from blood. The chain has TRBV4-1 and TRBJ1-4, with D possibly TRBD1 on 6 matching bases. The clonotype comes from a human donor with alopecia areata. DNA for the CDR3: TGCGCCAGCAGGGTTACAGGGAGTAATGAAAAACTGTTTTTT. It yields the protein CASRVTGSNEKLFF.